Shown below are 18 T cell receptor beta chains from a single sample sequenced in a study of shared clonotypes between healthy human individuals. Repertoires were generated with immunoSEQ multiplex PCR, while TCRdb's copy carries only in-frame clones and drops some. Counted here are hundreds of thousands of clones, about 74% occurring once; the ten biggest clones make up 9.5% to 15%. Sequenced material: PBMCs. These receptors were taken from a middle-aged woman in good health. Some clones in this sample may be carry-over from other donors' samples.

J is TRBJ2-7 and V is TRBV6-1; 8 bases fit TRBD2. The CDR3 runs 16 residues. The V and J ends lost 3 bases and 0 bases, in that order; junction bases with no gene match: 7. The germline gives CDR1 MNHNS, CDR2 SASEGT. The CDR3: CASSELSGTLSYEQYF. Written as DNA, the CDR3 is TGTGCCAGCAGTGAGCTTAGCGGGACCCTCTCCTACGAGCAGTACTTC.

The genes are TRBV7-3 and TRBJ2-7; 7 bases are shared with TRBD2. The junction had 10 bases not matched to a gene; V was cut back by 2 bases and J by 6 bases. CDR3 length: 15 residues. Looked up from germline, CDR1 is SGHTA and CDR2 is FQGTGA. The CDR3 DNA is TGTGCCAGCAGCTTAGGCGGGGGATCGTTCGGCGAGCAGTACTTC. Translating it yields CASSLGGGSFGEQYF.

The chain links TRBV28 to TRBJ1-1; tentatively, D is TRBD1 (5 bases). In germline, CDR1 is MDHEN, CDR2 SYDVKM. The germline V and J ends were trimmed by 8 bases and 8 bases, with 15 bases remaining between them. There are 12 residues in the CDR3. DNA for the CDR3: TGTGCCAGCCATCCCAGGGAGCAAGAAGCTTTCTTT. Amino acids: CASHPREQEAFF. Full variable domain (rest looked up from reference TRBV28 and TRBJ1-1): DVKVTQSSRYLVKRTGEKVFLECVQDMDHENMFWYRQDPGLGLRLIYFSYDVKMKEKGDIPEGYSVSREKKERFSLILESASTNQTSMYLCASHPREQEAFFGQGTRLTVV.

The gene calls are TRBV5-4 and TRBJ2-7; TRBD2 agrees at 8 bases. V gave up 0 bases and J gave up 3 bases; unmatched junction bases: 2. Germline CDR1 is SGHNT and CDR2 is YYREEE (reference sequence). The CDR3 has 14 residues. The CDR3 spells CASSLGAGGYEQYF. The DNA of the CDR3 is TGTGCCAGCAGCTTGGGGGCGGGGGGCTACGAGCAGTACTTC.

This chain links TRBV5-1 with TRBJ1-5, with TRBD1 matching over 9 bases. Germline CDR1 reads SGHRS; CDR2 reads YFSETQ. Trimming at V came to 3 bases and at J to 2 bases, leaving 15 bases not matched to a gene. This CDR3 region has 19 residues. The CDR3 bases are TGCGCCAGCAGCTACCGGGACAGGGAGGGATTAGAAGGCAATCAGCCCCAGCATTTT. It translates to CASSYRDREGLEGNQPQHF.

This clone has a single count. This is likely an artifact of a read error, given a far larger clone one base away. At the DNA level, this CDR3 is encoded by other sequences in the same sample as well. V usage is TRBV27 and J usage is TRBJ2-1, with 15 bases lining up with TRBD2. Germline lookup yields CDR1 MNHEY and CDR2 SMNVEV (reference sequence). This CDR3 contains 14 residues. The J segment lost 15 bases and the V segment lost 6 bases, leaving 9 bases of the junction unmatched. The CDR3 region is CASRAGTSGRRRFF. The CDR3 DNA sequence: TGTGCCAGCAGAGCCGGGACTAGCGGGAGGCGGCGGTTCTTC.

V is TRBV28 and J is TRBJ1-1, with D uncertain. V dropped 4 bases and J dropped 0 bases, with 6 bases sitting between them. The germline gives CDR1 MDHEN, CDR2 SYDVKM. The CDR3 is made up of 13 amino acids. CDR3 protein: CASSSHLNTEAFF. CDR3 sequence (DNA): TGTGCCAGCAGTTCTCACCTGAACACTGAAGCTTTCTTT.

This chain connects TRBV9 to TRBJ2-7; maybe TRBD2 (6 bases). Germline V gene data show CDR1 as SGDLS and CDR2 as YYNGEE. This CDR3 contains 14 residues. V was cut by 0 bases and J by 3 bases, with 10 bases left in between. CDR3 residues: CASSVGQGGYEQYF. The CDR3, as DNA: TGTGCCAGCAGCGTAGGTCAGGGAGGCTACGAGCAGTACTTC. The variable domain in full, with the rest retrieved from reference TRBV9 and TRBJ2-7, is DSGVTQTPKHLITATGQRVTLRCSPRSGDLSVYWYQQSLDQGLQFLIQYYNGEERAKGNILERFSAQQFPDLHSELNLSSLELGDSALYFCASSVGQGGYEQYFGPGTRLTVT.

This clone was recorded a few times. This rearrangement joins TRBV18 to TRBJ2-7, with 9 nucleotides matching TRBD1. Germline V CDR1 and CDR2: KGHSH, LQKENI. This CDR3 contains 14 residues. V was pared by 7 bases and J by 2 bases, with 6 bases of the junction left unmatched. As DNA, the CDR3 is TGTGCCAGCTGCCCGGGACAGGGCCCCTACGAGCAGTACTTC. Amino acids: CASCPGQGPYEQYF.

On this clone: A read error is the likely source, as a far larger clone sits one nucleotide away. This specimen includes other DNA sequences encoding the same CDR3. V is TRBV10-3 and J is TRBJ2-5; D may be TRBD2 (5 bases). Germline lookup yields CDR1 ENHRY and CDR2 SYGVKD. This CDR3 comprises 16 residues. CDR3 amino acids: CAISATAVGFGETQYF. The CDR3 DNA reads as TGTGCCATCAGCGCAACGGCCGTGGGGTTCGGGGAGACCCAATACTTC.

The rearrangement joins TRBV27 to TRBJ2-7; no reliable D call. The germline V gene encodes CDR1 MNHEY and CDR2 SMNVEV (reference sequence). Trimming removed 4 bases at V and 1 base at J, with 8 bases between. This CDR3 region has 13 residues. For the CDR3, the DNA is TGTGCCAGCAGTTATGCCAGTTCCTACGAGCAGTACTTC. The encoded protein is CASSYASSYEQYF.

The chain joins TRBV29-1 to TRBJ2-7, with 7 bases fitting TRBD1. J was trimmed by 2 bases and V by 7 bases; bases with no gene match: 2. CDR3 size: 11 residues. Germline CDR1 reads SQVTM; CDR2 reads ANQGSEA. CDR3: CSGGQPYEQYF. The CDR3 DNA is TGCAGCGGGGGACAGCCCTACGAGCAGTACTTC.

The genes are TRBV19 and TRBJ2-7; 7 nucleotides match TRBD1. V shed 2 bases, J shed 9 bases, and the junction held 10 bases outside the gene matches. Germline-derived CDR1 and CDR2 are LNHDA and SQIVND (reference sequence). The CDR3 covers 14 residues. CDR3 coding DNA: TGTGCCAGTAGTATACGTACTGGGACAGCCGGGCAGTACTTC. Translation gives CASSIRTGTAGQYF.

The rearrangement joins TRBV25-1 to TRBJ2-6; D is unclear. Trimming stripped 3 bases from V and 4 bases from J, with 7 bases between. The V gene's germline CDR1 is MGHDK and CDR2 SYGVNS. CDR3 length equals 14 residues. CDR3 residues: CASSEGSGANVLTF. The CDR3 nucleotides read TGTGCCAGCAGTGAGGGGTCCGGGGCCAACGTCCTGACTTTC.

The gene calls are TRBV2 and TRBJ2-7; a weak D match, TRBD1 (6 bases). CDR3 size: 14 residues. Germline CDR1 SNHLY, CDR2 FYNNEI. V dropped 7 bases and J dropped 3 bases, with 16 bases sitting between them. CDR3 amino acids: CASKNRAKDYEQYF. For the CDR3, the DNA is TGTGCCAGCAAAAACAGGGCAAAAGACTACGAGCAGTACTTC.

This clone was detected once. This chain connects TRBV30 to TRBJ2-1, with 8 bases matching TRBD2. CDR3 size: 15 residues. V gave up 0 bases and J gave up 4 bases; unmatched junction bases: 5. CDR1 is GTSNPN and CDR2 is SVGIG in the germline V gene (reference sequence). The CDR3 nucleotides read TGTGCCTGGAGTGTGAGTCGGGAGGGGTACAATGAGCAGTTCTTC. Its protein is CAWSVSREGYNEQFF.

This clone was seen a handful of times. This chain links TRBV7-8 with TRBJ2-7; TRBD2 agrees at 7 bases. CDR1 is SGHVS, CDR2 FQNEAQ, per germline. This CDR3 contains 20 residues. V was clipped by 2 bases and J by 0 bases; unmatched bases: 19. In DNA, the CDR3 is TGTGCCAGCAGCTTACTTAGGGGTTACGCGGGAGCCCACTCCTCCTACGAGCAGTACTTC. This sequence encodes CASSLLRGYAGAHSSYEQYF.

This chain links TRBV29-1 with TRBJ2-3; TRBD2 matches 7 bases. The ends lost 1 base at V and 6 bases at J; junction bases unmatched: 7. The CDR3 spans 14 residues. The germline CDR1 and CDR2 sequences are SQVTM and ANQGSEA. CDR3 region: CSVEAGGSGDTQYF. CDR3 sequence (DNA): TGCAGCGTTGAAGCGGGGGGATCTGGCGATACGCAGTATTTT.